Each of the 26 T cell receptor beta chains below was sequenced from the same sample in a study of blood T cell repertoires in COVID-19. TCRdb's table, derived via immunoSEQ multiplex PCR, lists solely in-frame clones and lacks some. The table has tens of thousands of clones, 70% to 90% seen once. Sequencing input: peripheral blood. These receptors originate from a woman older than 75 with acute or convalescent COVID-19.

This CDR3 reads CASRRKSGTISDLGNTIYF. The DNA for the CDR3 is TGTGCCAGTCGTCGGAAATCCGGGACAATCTCTGATTTGGGAAACACCATATATTTT. V and J are TRBV19 and TRBJ1-3; D is possibly TRBD1 (6 bases). Germline CDR1 and CDR2: LNHDA and SQIVND (reference sequence). The CDR3 extends over 19 amino acids. Trimming removed 8 bases at V and 4 bases at J, with 30 bases between.

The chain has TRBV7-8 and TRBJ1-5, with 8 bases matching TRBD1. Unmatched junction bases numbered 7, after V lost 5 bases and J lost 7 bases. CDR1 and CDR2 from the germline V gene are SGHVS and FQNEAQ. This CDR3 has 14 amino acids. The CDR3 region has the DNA TGTGCCAGCAGCCCTCGGACAGGGCAACAGCCCCAGCATTTT. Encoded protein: CASSPRTGQQPQHF.

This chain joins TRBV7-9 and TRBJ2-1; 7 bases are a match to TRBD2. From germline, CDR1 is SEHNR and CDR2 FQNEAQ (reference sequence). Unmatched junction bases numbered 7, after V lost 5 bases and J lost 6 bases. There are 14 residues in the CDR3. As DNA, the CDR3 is TGTGCCAGCAGCCGAGGACTAGACGGCAATGAGCAGTTCTTC. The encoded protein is CASSRGLDGNEQFF.

CDR3 in amino acids: CASSLEFRGYGYTF. DNA of the CDR3: TGTGCCAGCAGCTTAGAATTTAGGGGCTATGGCTACACCTTC. This chain links TRBV7-2 with TRBJ1-2; D possibly corresponds to TRBD1 (5 bases). The CDR3 runs to 14 residues. V lost 1 base to trimming and J lost 4 bases, with 10 bases between them. Germline CDR1 is SGHTA and CDR2 is FQGNSA.

The CDR3 coding sequence is TGTGCCAGCAGTTTACTCGGTGGTAGCGGCACTGAAGCTTTCTTT. Its protein product is CASSLLGGSGTEAFF. The V and J genes are TRBV27 and TRBJ1-1; D unclear. The CDR3 spans 15 residues. V lost 2 bases, J lost 4 bases, and 14 bases lay in between. CDR1 is MNHEY, CDR2 SMNVEV, per germline (reference sequence).

The CDR3 nucleotides are TGTGCCAGCGTGTTGTACGGTAACACTGAAGCTTTCTTT. It translates to CASVLYGNTEAFF. V and J are TRBV6-5 and TRBJ1-1; D unclear. CDR1 MNHEY and CDR2 SVGAGI come from the germline V gene. Trimming took 8 bases from V and 2 from J, leaving 12 bases between them. This CDR3 has 13 amino acids.

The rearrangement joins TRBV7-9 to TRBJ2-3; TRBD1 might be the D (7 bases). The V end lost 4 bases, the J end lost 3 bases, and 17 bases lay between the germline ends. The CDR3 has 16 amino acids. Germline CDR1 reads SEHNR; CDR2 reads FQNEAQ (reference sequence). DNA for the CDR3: TGTGCCAGCAGCTCGCCAGGGGGGATGGCTACAGATACGCAGTATTTT. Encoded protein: CASSSPGGMATDTQYF.

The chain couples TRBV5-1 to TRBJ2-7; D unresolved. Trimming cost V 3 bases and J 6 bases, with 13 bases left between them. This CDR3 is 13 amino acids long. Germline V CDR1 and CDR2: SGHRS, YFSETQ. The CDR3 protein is CASSWVEEGEQYF. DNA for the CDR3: TGCGCCAGCAGCTGGGTAGAGGAAGGCGAGCAGTACTTC.

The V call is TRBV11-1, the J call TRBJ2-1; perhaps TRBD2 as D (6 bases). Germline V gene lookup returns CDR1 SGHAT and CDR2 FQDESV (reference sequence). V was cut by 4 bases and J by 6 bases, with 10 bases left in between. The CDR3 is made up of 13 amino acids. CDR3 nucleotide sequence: TGTGCCAGCAGCTCTGGGACTCTCAATGAGCAGTTCTTC. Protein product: CASSSGTLNEQFF. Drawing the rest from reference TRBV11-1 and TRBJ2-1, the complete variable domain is EAEVAQSPRYKITEKSQAVAFWCDPISGHATLYWYRQILGQGPELLVQFQDESVVDDSQLPKDRFSAERLKGVDSTLKIQPAELGDSAMYLCASSSGTLNEQFFGPGTRLTVL.

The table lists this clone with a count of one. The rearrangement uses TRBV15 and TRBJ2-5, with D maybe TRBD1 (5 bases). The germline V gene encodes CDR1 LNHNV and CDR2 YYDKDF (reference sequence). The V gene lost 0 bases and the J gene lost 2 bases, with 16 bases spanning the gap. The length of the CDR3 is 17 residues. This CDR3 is CATSRDSGRVKQETQYF. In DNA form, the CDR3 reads TGTGCCACCAGCAGAGATAGTGGCAGGGTGAAACAAGAGACCCAGTACTTC.

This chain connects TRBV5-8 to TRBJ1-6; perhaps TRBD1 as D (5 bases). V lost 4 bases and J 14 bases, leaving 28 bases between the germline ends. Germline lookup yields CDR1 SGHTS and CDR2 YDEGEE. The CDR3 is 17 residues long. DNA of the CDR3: TGTGCCAGCAGCCCCCTGATTGGAGGGGCCCATATGGTATCCCTCCACTTT. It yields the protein CASSPLIGGAHMVSLHF.

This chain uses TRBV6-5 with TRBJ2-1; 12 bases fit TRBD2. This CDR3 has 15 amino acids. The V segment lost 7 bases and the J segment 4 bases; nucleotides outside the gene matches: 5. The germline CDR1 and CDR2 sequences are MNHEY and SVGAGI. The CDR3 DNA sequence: TGTGCCAGCAATTCGCTAGCGGGGGGGTACAATGAGCAGTTCTTC. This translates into CASNSLAGGYNEQFF.

Here the CDR3 DNA reads TGTGCCAGCAGCCCGACAGGGAACACCGGGGAGCTGTTTTTT. Amino acid sequence: CASSPTGNTGELFF. This chain connects TRBV11-2 to TRBJ2-2; D is possibly TRBD1 (6 bases). The CDR3 is made up of 14 amino acids. Germline V gene lookup returns CDR1 SGHAT and CDR2 FQNNGV. Trimming removed 5 bases from V and 1 base from J, with 8 bases in between.

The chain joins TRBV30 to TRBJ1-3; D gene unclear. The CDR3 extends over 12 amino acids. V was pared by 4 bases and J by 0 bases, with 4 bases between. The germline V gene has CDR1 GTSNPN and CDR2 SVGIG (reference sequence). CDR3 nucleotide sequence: TGTGCCTGGAAACACTCTGGAAACACCATATATTTT. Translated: CAWKHSGNTIYF.

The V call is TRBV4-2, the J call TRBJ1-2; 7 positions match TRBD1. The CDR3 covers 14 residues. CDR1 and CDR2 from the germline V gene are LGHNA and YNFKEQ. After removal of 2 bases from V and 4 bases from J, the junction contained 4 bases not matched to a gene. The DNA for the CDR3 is TGTGCCAGCAGCCAACCGGGACAGTCCTATGGCTACACCTTC. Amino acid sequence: CASSQPGQSYGYTF.

The CDR3 DNA reads as TGTGCCAGCAGCCTCCTGGGACAGGGGGCCTACGAGCAGTACTTC. As protein: CASSLLGQGAYEQYF. The chain recombines TRBV6-2 or TRBV6-3 with TRBJ2-7; 11 nucleotides agree with TRBD1. CDR3 size: 15 residues. Germline CDR1 MNHEY, CDR2 SVGEGT. The V and J ends lost 6 bases and 2 bases, in that order; junction bases with no gene match: 6.

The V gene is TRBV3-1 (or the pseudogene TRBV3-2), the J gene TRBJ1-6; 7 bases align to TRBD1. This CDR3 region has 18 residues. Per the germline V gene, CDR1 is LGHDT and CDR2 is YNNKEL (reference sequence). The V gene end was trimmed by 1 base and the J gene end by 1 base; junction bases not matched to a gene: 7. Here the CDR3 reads CASSQVFDRASYNSPLHF. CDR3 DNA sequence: TGTGCCAGCAGCCAAGTGTTTGACAGGGCTTCCTATAATTCACCCCTCCACTTT.

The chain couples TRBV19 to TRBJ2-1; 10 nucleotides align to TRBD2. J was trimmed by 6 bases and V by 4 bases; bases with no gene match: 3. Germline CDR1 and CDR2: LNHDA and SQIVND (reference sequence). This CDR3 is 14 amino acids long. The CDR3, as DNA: TGTGCCAGTAGTACTAGCGGGAGCTCCAATGAGCAGTTCTTC. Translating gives CASSTSGSSNEQFF.

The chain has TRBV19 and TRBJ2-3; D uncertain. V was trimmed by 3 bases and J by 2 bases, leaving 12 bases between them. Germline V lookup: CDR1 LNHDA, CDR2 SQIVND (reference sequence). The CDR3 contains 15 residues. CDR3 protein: CASSIPSLFTDTQYF. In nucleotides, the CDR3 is TGTGCCAGTAGTATCCCGAGTTTATTCACAGATACGCAGTATTTT.

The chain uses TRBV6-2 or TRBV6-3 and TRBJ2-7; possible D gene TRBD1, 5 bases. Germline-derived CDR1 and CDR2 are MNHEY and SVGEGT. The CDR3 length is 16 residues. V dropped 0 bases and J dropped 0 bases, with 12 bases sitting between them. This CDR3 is CASSYSGHQASYEQYF. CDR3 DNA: TGTGCCAGCAGTTACTCCGGACATCAGGCCTCCTACGAGCAGTACTTC.

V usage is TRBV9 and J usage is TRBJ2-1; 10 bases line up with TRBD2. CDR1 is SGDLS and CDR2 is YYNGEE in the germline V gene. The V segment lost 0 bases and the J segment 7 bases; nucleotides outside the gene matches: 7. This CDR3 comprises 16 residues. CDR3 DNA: TGTGCCAGCAGCGTAGTGGCTAGCGGGAGTTCTAATGAGCAGTTCTTC. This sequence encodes CASSVVASGSSNEQFF.

CDR3 in DNA: TGTGCCTGGAGTACAGGGGGCGAAAAACTGTTTTTT. This sequence encodes CAWSTGGEKLFF. The V and J genes are TRBV30 and TRBJ1-4, with 9 bases that match TRBD1. Germline lookup yields CDR1 GTSNPN and CDR2 SVGIG (reference sequence). The CDR3 is made up of 12 amino acids. Trimming removed 2 bases from V and 8 bases from J; junction bases left unmatched: 0.

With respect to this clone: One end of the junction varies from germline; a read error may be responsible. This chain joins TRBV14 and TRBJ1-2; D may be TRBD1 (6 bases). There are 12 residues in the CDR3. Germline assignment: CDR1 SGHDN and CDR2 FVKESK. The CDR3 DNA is TGTGCCAGCAGCCCCTTTAACAGGGACCCGACGTTC. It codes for CASSPFNRDPTF.

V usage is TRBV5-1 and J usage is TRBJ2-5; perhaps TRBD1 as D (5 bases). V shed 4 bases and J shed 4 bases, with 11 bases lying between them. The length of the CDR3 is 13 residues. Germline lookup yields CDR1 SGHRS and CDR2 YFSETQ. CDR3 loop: CASSLIGAETQYF. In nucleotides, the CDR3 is TGCGCCAGCAGCCTAATAGGGGCAGAGACCCAGTACTTC. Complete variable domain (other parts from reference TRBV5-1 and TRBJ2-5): KAGVTQTPRYLIKTRGQQVTLSCSPISGHRSVSWYQQTPGQGLQFLFEYFSETQRNKGNFPGRFSGRQFSNSRSEMNVSTLELGDSALYLCASSLIGAETQYFGPGTRLLVL.

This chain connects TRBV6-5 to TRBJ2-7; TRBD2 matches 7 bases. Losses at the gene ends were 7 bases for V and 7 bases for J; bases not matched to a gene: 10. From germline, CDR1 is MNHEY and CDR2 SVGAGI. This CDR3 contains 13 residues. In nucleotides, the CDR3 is TGTGCCAGCAAGCGGGAAGGGGTAGGGGAGCAGTACTTC. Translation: CASKREGVGEQYF.

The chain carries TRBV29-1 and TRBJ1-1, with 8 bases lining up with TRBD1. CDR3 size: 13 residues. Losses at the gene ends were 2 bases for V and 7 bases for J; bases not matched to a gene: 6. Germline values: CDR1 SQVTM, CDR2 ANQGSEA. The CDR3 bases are TGCAGCGTTGAACCCGACAGGGGCGATGAAGCTTTCTTT. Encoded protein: CSVEPDRGDEAFF. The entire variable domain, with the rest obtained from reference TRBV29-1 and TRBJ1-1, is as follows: SAVISQKPSRDICQRGTSLTIQCQVDSQVTMMFWYRQQPGQSLTLIATANQGSEATYESGFVIDKFPISRPNLTFSTLTVSNMSPEDSSIYLCSVEPDRGDEAFFGQGTRLTVV.